The rows below give T cell receptor beta chains drawn from one sample of a study of cytotoxic CD8 clonotypes in ibrutinib-treated CLL. The protocol was immunoSEQ multiplex PCR, while the TCRdb copy is restricted to in-frame clones and leaves out a portion. The sample lists fewer than 400,000 clones; roughly 67% were seen once. The sequenced sample was PBMCs, obtained after 36 months of ibrutinib treatment. Receptor source: a human donor with chronic lymphocytic leukemia. The CDR3 runs from the conserved cysteine through the conserved F or W. A D gene is named only where the DNA matches it firmly. A row's size may be missing; if present it is once, few, many or a size class.

d_call	clone_size	j_call	v_call	cdr3_nt	cdr3_aa
.	.	TRBJ2-2	TRBV19	TGTGCCAGTAGTAAAGAGGACGAGAGTACCGGGGAGCTGTTTTTT	CASSKEDESTGELFF
.	.	TRBJ1-5	TRBV6-5	TGTGCCAGCAGTTACTCTAGGAGTTTTGGGTCCCAGCATTTT	CASSYSRSFGSQHF
.	few	TRBJ2-2	TRBV7-2	TGTGCCAGCAGCTTATGGGGGCCGAACACCGGGGAGCTGTTTTTT	CASSLWGPNTGELFF
.	.	TRBJ1-2	TRBV7-2	TGTGCCAGCAGCCCTACCGGGACAAAGGCTAACTATGGCTACACCTTC	CASSPTGTKANYGYTF
.	.	TRBJ2-5	TRBV5-4	TGTGCCAGCAGCTTGGAGGCGGATGAGACCCAGTACTTC	CASSLEADETQYF
.	.	TRBJ1-5	TRBV5-6	TGTGCCAGCAGCTCCTTTGGGCAGGGCGGGGATCAGCCCCAGCATTTT	CASSSFGQGGDQPQHF
TRBD2	once	TRBJ2-7	TRBV27	TGTGCCAGCAGCCGCGGGGGTAGCGGGGCACCCTACGAGCAGTACTTC	CASSRGGSGAPYEQYF
TRBD1	.	TRBJ1-3	TRBV9	TGTGCCAGCGGCAAGACAGGGACATCTGGAAACACCATATATTTT	CASGKTGTSGNTIYF
TRBD1	.	TRBJ2-6	TRBV4-1	TGCGCCAGCAGCCAACGACAGGGGGCAAGTGGGGCCAACGTCCTGACTTTC	CASSQRQGASGANVLTF
TRBD1	few	TRBJ2-7	TRBV18	TGTGCCAGCTCACACGACCTTACCCACGGGACAGGGGAGGACGAGCAGTACTTC	CASSHDLTHGTGEDEQYF
.	few	TRBJ1-5	TRBV18	TGTGCCAGCTCACCAGGCGGGGGGCGGACCCAGCATTTT	CASSPGGGRTQHF
.	.	TRBJ1-3	TRBV7-2	TGTGCCAGCAGCCCTGAGGGTGTTCCTGGAAACACCATATATTTT	CASSPEGVPGNTIYF
.	.	TRBJ1-1	TRBV29-1	TGCAGCGTTGGATCGGATGGGCGGGGACCGAACACTGAAGCTTTCTTT	CSVGSDGRGPNTEAFF
.	few	TRBJ1-4	TRBV5-1	TGCGCCAGCAGCTCTCGTCCAGGGCCAGGAGAACTGTTTTTT	CASSSRPGPGELFF
.	.	TRBJ1-1	TRBV7-9	TGTGCCAGCAACCTTCTAAGGGGCCTATGGAACACTGAAGCTTTCTTT	CASNLLRGLWNTEAFF
.	.	TRBJ2-7	TRBV19	TGTGCCAGTAGTAACCAAGGGCGGGTCGAGCAGTACTTC	CASSNQGRVEQYF
TRBD1	few	TRBJ2-7	TRBV6-1	TGTGCCAGCAGTCTCAGGACAGGGGACTACGAGCAGTACTTC	CASSLRTGDYEQYF
.	.	TRBJ2-5	TRBV27	TGTGCCAGCAGTCCTCTCTGGTCACAAGAGACCCAGTACTTC	CASSPLWSQETQYF
.	.	TRBJ2-7	TRBV5-1	TGCGCCAGCAGCTTGGAACAAAGAAGGGAGCAGTACTTC	CASSLEQRREQYF
.	few	TRBJ2-3	TRBV29-1	TGCAGCGTTGAGGGGTCAAGAGATACGCAGTATTTT	CSVEGSRDTQYF
.	.	TRBJ1-1	TRBV1	TGCACCAGCAGCCAAGTGGATGGGGGCCACACTGAAGCTTTCTTT	CTSSQVDGGHTEAFF
.	.	TRBJ2-2	TRBV19	TGTGCCAGTAATTCCGACCCCCTGGCGAACACCGGGGAGCTGTTTTTT	CASNSDPLANTGELFF
TRBD1	.	TRBJ1-4	TRBV5-1	TGCGCCAGCAGCAAAGACAGGGCAACTAATGAAAAACTGTTTTTT	CASSKDRATNEKLFF
.	.	TRBJ1-2	TRBV6-1	TGTGCCAGCAGTGTGTCCTCATATGGCTACACCTTC	CASSVSSYGYTF
.	.	TRBJ2-1	TRBV7-2	TGTGCCAGCAGCTTGAGGCAGGATCACAATGAGCAGTTCTTC	CASSLRQDHNEQFF
.	once	TRBJ2-7	TRBV15	TGTGCCACCAGCAGAGAGGGCAGGGTCGCCTACGAGCAGTACTTC	CATSREGRVAYEQYF
TRBD2	.	TRBJ2-5	TRBV7-6	TGTGCCAGCAGCTCAGGACTAGCGGGATTGGAGACCCAGTACTTC	CASSSGLAGLETQYF
.	.	TRBJ2-3	TRBV19	TGTGCCAGTAGTGCTAGCACAGATACGCAGTATTTT	CASSASTDTQYF
TRBD2	.	TRBJ2-3	TRBV7-3	TGTGCCAGCAGCCGCGGGGGTTCCACAGATACGCAGTATTTT	CASSRGGSTDTQYF
.	.	TRBJ2-1	TRBV5-4	TGTGCCAGCAGCGTCCAGGGTACCCACTACAATGAGCAGTTCTTC	CASSVQGTHYNEQFF
.	.	TRBJ1-3	TRBV18	TGTGCCAGCTCACGATGGGGGCAGTCTGGAAACACCATATATTTT	CASSRWGQSGNTIYF
.	few	TRBJ2-6	TRBV10-2	TGCGCCAGCAGTTTGGGTTTCTCTGGGGCCAACGTCCTGACTTTC	CASSLGFSGANVLTF
.	.	TRBJ2-3	TRBV7-6	TGTGCCAGCAGCCGCGAGGTGGGAGATACGCAGTATTTT	CASSREVGDTQYF
.	once	TRBJ1-2	TRBV5-1	TGCGCCAGCGCTGACTCGGACGACTATGGCTACACCTTC	CASADSDDYGYTF
TRBD1	.	TRBJ1-5	TRBV28	TGTGCCAGCAGTTCAAGGACAGGGTGGAATCAGCCCCAGCATTTT	CASSSRTGWNQPQHF
.	few	TRBJ1-1	TRBV7-6	TGTGCCAGCAGCAAAACAGGGATTGAAGCTTTCTTT	CASSKTGIEAFF
.	.	TRBJ1-4	TRBV19	TGTGCCAGTAGTGATCAGGGACGGATTAATGAAAAACTGTTTTTT	CASSDQGRINEKLFF
.	.	TRBJ1-4	TRBV9	TGTGCCAGCAGCCCGGGAGAGGCAACTAATGAAAAACTGTTTTTT	CASSPGEATNEKLFF
.	.	TRBJ2-7	TRBV6-1	TGTGCCAGCAGTGGGGGAAGGTTTGTCGACGAGCAGTACTTC	CASSGGRFVDEQYF
.	.	TRBJ1-2	TRBV5-1	TGCGCCAGCAGCTTGGACGCCAGCATCTATGGCTACACCTTC	CASSLDASIYGYTF
.	.	TRBJ2-1	TRBV7-2	TGTGCCAGCAGCTTACTGGTCGATGAGCAGTTCTTC	CASSLLVDEQFF